These T cell receptor beta chains were read from a single sample in a study of shared clonotypes between healthy human individuals. Produced via immunoSEQ multiplex PCR; TCRdb's table is partial and in-frame only. Here the sample spans roughly 600,000 clones, roughly 98% being singletons. Sequencing was carried out using naive CD8+ T cells sorted from blood. The receptors stem from a man between 25 and 39 years old in good health. The CDR3 runs from the conserved cysteine through the conserved F or W. Fields, in order: J gene, V gene, clone size, D gene, CDR3 protein, CDR3 DNA. A D gene is named only where the DNA matches it firmly. A clone size is listed for some rows: how often the clone was seen (once, few, many), or a class if it is expanded.

>TRBJ1-5|TRBV2|-|-
CASSESWGAEDQPQHF
TGTGCCAGCAGTGAAAGTTGGGGGGCTGAGGATCAGCCCCAGCATTTT
>TRBJ1-2|TRBV27|-|-
CASSLSSTGNYGYTF
TGTGCCAGCAGTTTATCCTCAACGGGAAACTATGGCTACACCTTC
>TRBJ2-7|TRBV9|-|-
CASSAGREIVYEQYF
TGTGCCAGCAGCGCGGGACGGGAAATAGTTTACGAGCAGTACTTC
>TRBJ2-1|TRBV5-6|-|TRBD2
CASSSQTSGRFNEQFF
TGTGCCAGCAGCTCACAAACTAGCGGGAGATTCAATGAGCAGTTCTTC
>TRBJ2-1|TRBV14|-|TRBD2
CASSQTSGRAFFYNEQFF
TGTGCCAGCAGCCAGACTAGCGGGAGGGCCTTTTTCTACAATGAGCAGTTCTTC
>TRBJ2-1|TRBV14|-|-
CASSQVTKYNEQFF
TGTGCCAGCAGCCAAGTGACAAAATACAATGAGCAGTTCTTC
>TRBJ2-7|TRBV10-2|-|TRBD2
CASSELGLAKVYEQYF
TGCGCCAGCAGTGAGTTAGGACTAGCGAAGGTCTACGAGCAGTACTTC
>TRBJ1-4|TRBV5-1|-|TRBD1
CASGTETNEKLFF
TGCGCCAGCGGGACAGAAACTAATGAAAAACTGTTTTTT
>TRBJ2-2|TRBV9|-|-
CASSVYTGELFF
TGTGCCAGCAGCGTATATACCGGGGAGCTGTTTTTT
>TRBJ2-5|TRBV28|-|-
CASSPGRGRETQYF
TGTGCCAGCAGTCCCGGAAGAGGGCGGGAGACCCAGTACTTC
>TRBJ2-7|TRBV27|-|-
CASSLLGADEQYF
TGTGCCAGCAGTTTATTGGGCGCGGACGAGCAGTACTTC
>TRBJ2-3|TRBV14|-|TRBD1
CASSHRLVDRGTDTQYF
TGTGCCAGCAGCCACCGACTTGTGGACAGGGGAACAGATACGCAGTATTTT
>TRBJ2-3|TRBV5-1|-|TRBD1
CASSSTGLATDTQYF
TGCGCCAGCAGCTCGACAGGGCTGGCGACAGATACGCAGTATTTT
>TRBJ1-2|TRBV5-5|-|TRBD1
CASSSDRVGYTF
TGTGCCAGCAGTTCGGACAGGGTAGGCTACACCTTC
>TRBJ2-4|TRBV7-9|once|-
CASSLAGLALAKNIQYF
TGTGCCAGCAGCTTAGCGGGACTGGCGCTAGCCAAAAACATTCAGTACTTC
>TRBJ2-3|TRBV29-1|-|-
CSVEGGTYTDTQYF
TGCAGCGTTGAAGGGGGGACCTACACAGATACGCAGTATTTT
>TRBJ1-2|TRBV5-1|-|-
CASSLAGGTDLNYGYTF
TGCGCCAGCAGCTTGGCCGGGGGGACGGATCTTAACTATGGCTACACCTTC
>TRBJ1-2|TRBV4-3|-|-
CASSQAGIPYGYTF
TGCGCCAGCAGCCAAGCAGGGATACCCTATGGCTACACCTTC
>TRBJ2-2|TRBV6-1|-|-
CASSRANTGELFF
TGTGCCAGCAGTAGAGCGAACACCGGGGAGCTGTTTTTT
>TRBJ1-3|TRBV4-1|-|-
CASSQTGSSGNTIYF
TGCGCCAGCAGCCAAACGGGCAGCTCTGGAAACACCATATATTTT
>TRBJ1-1|TRBV28|-|TRBD1
CASSSVIVRDRESHTEAFF
TGTGCCAGCAGTTCGGTTATTGTACGGGACAGGGAATCACACACTGAAGCTTTCTTT
>TRBJ2-4|TRBV2|-|TRBD2
CASSELAGGRASGKNIQYF
TGTGCCAGCAGTGAATTGGCCGGCGGGAGGGCCTCGGGCAAAAACATTCAGTACTTC
>TRBJ1-5|TRBV28|-|TRBD1
CASRYTGVSQPQHF
TGTGCCAGCAGGTATACAGGGGTGAGTCAGCCCCAGCATTTT
>TRBJ1-5|TRBV19|-|-
CASTPTDYSNQPQHF
TGTGCCAGTACTCCGACAGATTATAGCAATCAGCCCCAGCATTTT
>TRBJ1-1|TRBV9|once|-
CASSLTGGALTEAFF
TGTGCCAGCAGCCTCACGGGGGGGGCGCTGACTGAAGCTTTCTTT
>TRBJ1-1|TRBV15|-|-
CATSSSIGGETEAFF
TGTGCCACCAGCAGTTCGATAGGCGGGGAGACTGAAGCTTTCTTT
>TRBJ2-7|TRBV14|-|TRBD2
CASSQVGSGSYEQYF
TGTGCCAGCAGCCAAGTAGGTAGCGGGAGTTACGAGCAGTACTTC
>TRBJ1-1|TRBV29-1|-|-
CSVFGGYTEAFF
TGCAGCGTTTTCGGGGGATACACTGAAGCTTTCTTT
>TRBJ2-2|TRBV2|-|-
CAGRGTGELFF
TGTGCCGGGAGGGGGACCGGGGAGCTGTTTTTT
>TRBJ2-1|TRBV10-2|-|TRBD2
CASHSGRRDEQFF
TGCGCCAGCCATAGCGGGAGAAGGGATGAGCAGTTCTTC
>TRBJ2-2|TRBV27|-|TRBD2
CASTPLAGVSELFF
TGTGCCAGCACCCCCCTAGCGGGGGTTTCGGAGCTGTTTTTT
>TRBJ1-2|TRBV11-2|-|-
CASRRPGDDGGYTF
TGTGCCAGCAGGCGGCCAGGGGACGATGGTGGCTACACCTTC
>TRBJ2-3|TRBV29-1|once|-
CSVEEPDTDTQYF
TGCAGCGTTGAAGAACCAGACACAGATACGCAGTATTTT
>TRBJ2-7|TRBV27|-|-
CASSPTPFSGYEQYF
TGTGCCAGCAGTCCTACCCCCTTTAGCGGCTACGAGCAGTACTTC
>TRBJ1-3|TRBV4-1|-|TRBD1
CASSQVPSTGGPGNTIYF
TGCGCCAGCAGCCAAGTTCCCTCGACAGGGGGCCCTGGAAACACCATATATTTT
>TRBJ2-7|TRBV15|-|TRBD2
CATGRGTSGRSGEQYF
TGTGCCACCGGGCGTGGGACTAGCGGGAGGTCGGGCGAGCAGTACTTC
>TRBJ1-1|TRBV5-1|-|-
CASSLDRERTEAFF
TGCGCCAGCAGCTTGGACAGGGAAAGGACTGAAGCTTTCTTT
>TRBJ2-3|TRBV4-1|-|TRBD1
CASSLQTGGISDTQYF
TGCGCCAGCAGCCTACAAACAGGGGGCATCTCAGATACGCAGTATTTT